This TCR beta chain is drawn from a study of CD8+CD57+ T cells in acquired aplastic anemia. Genomic DNA templated the TCR beta VDJ and CDR3 profiling. TCRdb reprocessed the reads with MiXCR, giving one entry per CDR3 protein. Of over 250,000 distinct CDR3 sequences listed, approximately 60% are singletons. Germline V gives CDR1 MNHNS, CDR2 SASEGT. V shed 8 bases and J shed 2 bases, with 12 bases lying between them. CDR3 size: 13 residues. The sequenced patients had an expansion of CD8+CD57+ cells seen by flow cytometry. The clonotype was recovered from a human donor with aplastic anemia. The material sequenced was sorted CD4+, CD8+, or CD8+CD57+ T cells (not recorded which) from PBMCs. The rearrangement joins TRBV6-1 to TRBJ1-2; D might be TRBD1 (5 bases). In DNA form, the CDR3 reads TGTGCCAGCTCTAGACAGTCCAACTATGGCTACACCTTC. Encoded protein: CASSRQSNYGYTF.